This T cell receptor (beta chain) was profiled in a study of cytomegalovirus exposure and HLA in healthy donors. Donors had nominal health at sampling but likely had unrecorded immune exposures. The CDR3 spans 19 residues. Unmatched junction bases numbered 8, after V lost 0 bases and J lost 5 bases. CDR1 is SGDLS, CDR2 YYNGEE, per germline. PCR involved 60 Vbeta and 13 Jbeta primers. Only in-frame clones appear in the TCRdb table, and some are missing; sequencing was by immunoSEQ multiplex PCR. This table has approximately 81,000 clones, roughly 84% appearing once. The source is a woman aged 45-60 years in good health and CMV-seronegative. The sequencing input was PBMCs. The J gene is TRBJ2-2, the V gene TRBV9; 15 bases fit TRBD2. The CDR3 region is CASSVGGLAGGPGTGELFF. In nucleotides, the CDR3 is TGTGCCAGCAGCGTAGGTGGACTAGCGGGAGGGCCGGGAACCGGGGAGCTGTTTTTT.